This record covers a single TCR beta chain. The sample comes from a study of blood T cell repertoires in COVID-19. For the study at large: The cDNA or gDNA used as material had been derived from T cells, B-cell-depleted T cells, or PBMCs.

Sequencing was performed with immunoSEQ multiplex PCR; in TCRdb, only in-frame clones are kept and a portion is missing. This sample has roughly 50,000 clones, with around 90% found just once. Germline lookup yields CDR1 MDHEN and CDR2 SYDVKM. The CDR3 spans 13 residues. V lost 3 bases to trimming and J lost 3 bases, with 9 bases between them. The V gene is TRBV28, the J gene TRBJ2-7; D is perhaps TRBD1 (6 bases). Source material: peripheral blood. The TCR sequence derives from a man older than 75 with acute or convalescent COVID-19. The CDR3 sequence is CASSFKGVYEQYF. The CDR3 DNA reads TGTGCCAGCAGTTTTAAGGGGGTCTACGAGCAGTACTTC.